The rows below give T cell receptor beta chains drawn from one sample of a study of CD8 T cells in ankylosing spondylitis. Each CDR3 protein is one row after TCRdb ran MiXCR on the 5' RACE reads. The table has approximately 300,000 distinct CDR3 sequences, around 8% seen once. Sequencing was performed on blood, either unsorted or a sorted T cell fraction (not recorded which). These receptors were taken from a male donor with ankylosing spondylitis. Each CDR3 is given with its conserved first and last residue. A D gene is named only where the DNA matches it firmly. The size entry is marked missing in some rows and otherwise reads once, few, many or a size class.

D: .
length: 15
size: .
V: TRBV24-1
J: TRBJ2-3
DNA: TGTGCCACCAGTGATTTCTCCACTAGCACAGATACGCAGTATTTT
CDR3: CATSDFSTSTDTQYF

D: .
length: 12
size: .
V: TRBV13
J: TRBJ2-2
DNA: TGTGCCAGCAGCTTCATCACCGGGGAGCTGTTTTTT
CDR3: CASSFITGELFF

D: TRBD1
length: 15
size: few
V: TRBV9
J: TRBJ2-1
DNA: TGTGCCAGCAGCGTAAGGGGGGACAGGGGATATGAGCAGTTCTTC
CDR3: CASSVRGDRGYEQFF

D: TRBD2
length: 16
size: many
V: TRBV11-2
J: TRBJ2-1
DNA: TGTGCCAGCAGACCTAACAGCGGGAGTCTGGACAATGAGCAGTTCTTC
CDR3: CASRPNSGSLDNEQFF

D: .
length: 14
size: .
V: TRBV7-9
J: TRBJ1-2
DNA: TGTGCCAGCAGATCGAGCGGATCTAACTATGGCTACACCTTC
CDR3: CASRSSGSNYGYTF

D: .
length: 15
size: few
V: TRBV5-5
J: TRBJ1-4
DNA: TGTGCCAGCAGCCCTTCGGGTAACACTAATGAAAAACTGTTTTTT
CDR3: CASSPSGNTNEKLFF

D: TRBD1
length: 14
size: many
V: TRBV19
J: TRBJ1-6
DNA: TGTGCCAGTAGTGGGCGACAGGGGAATTCACCCCTCCACTTT
CDR3: CASSGRQGNSPLHF

D: TRBD2
length: 16
size: many
V: TRBV12-3/TRBV12-4
J: TRBJ2-3
DNA: TGTGCCAGCAGTTCCTACATTAGCGGGAGAGGTGGTACGCAGTATTTT
CDR3: CASSSYISGRGGTQYF

D: .
length: 13
size: .
V: TRBV12-3/TRBV12-4
J: TRBJ2-7
DNA: TGTGCCAGCAGTTCATTTTCCGCCTACGAGCAGTACTTC
CDR3: CASSSFSAYEQYF

D: .
length: 16
size: .
V: TRBV28
J: TRBJ2-7
DNA: TGTGCCAGCACCTCACCTCTAGACCAAGAGATTTACGAGCAGTACTTC
CDR3: CASTSPLDQEIYEQYF

D: .
length: 12
size: .
V: TRBV6-2/TRBV6-3
J: TRBJ1-6
DNA: TGTGCCAGCAGTTACTGGGGCTCGCCCCTCCACTTT
CDR3: CASSYWGSPLHF

D: .
length: 17
size: .
V: TRBV9
J: TRBJ2-3
DNA: TGTGCCAGCAGCGTAGGAGCGGGCCCTCTGGGCACAGATACGCAGTATTTT
CDR3: CASSVGAGPLGTDTQYF

D: .
length: 15
size: many
V: TRBV5-5
J: TRBJ2-1
DNA: TGTGCCAGCAGCTTTTTGCAGGGCCCCCACAATGAGCAGTTCTTC
CDR3: CASSFLQGPHNEQFF

D: TRBD1
length: 15
size: many
V: TRBV28
J: TRBJ1-5
DNA: TGTGCCAGCAGTCCGCTCGGACAGGGCGATCAGCCCCAGCATTTT
CDR3: CASSPLGQGDQPQHF

D: .
length: 14
size: .
V: TRBV20-1
J: TRBJ1-6
DNA: TGCAGTGCTAGCCCTGGACAGACCAATTCACCCCTCCACTTT
CDR3: CSASPGQTNSPLHF

D: .
length: 14
size: few
V: TRBV6-5
J: TRBJ1-6
DNA: TGTGCCAGCAGTTACCGTCCATGGGATTCACCCCTCCACTTT
CDR3: CASSYRPWDSPLHF

D: TRBD2
length: 15
size: many
V: TRBV19
J: TRBJ2-2
DNA: TGTGCCAGTATATGGGGGGGGGCGAACACCGGGGAGCTGTTTTTT
CDR3: CASIWGGANTGELFF

D: .
length: 13
size: few
V: TRBV29-1
J: TRBJ2-5
DNA: TGCAGCCTGGGGCAGGCTGCAAAAGAGACCCAGTACTTC
CDR3: CSLGQAAKETQYF

D: .
length: 15
size: many
V: TRBV9
J: TRBJ2-1
DNA: TGTGCCAGCAGCAGACAGATAGCCTCCTACAATGAGCAGTTCTTC
CDR3: CASSRQIASYNEQFF

D: .
length: 16
size: few
V: TRBV4-3
J: TRBJ2-6
DNA: TGCGCCAGCAGCCAATCCCATCGTTCTGGGGCCAACGTCCTGACTTTC
CDR3: CASSQSHRSGANVLTF

D: .
length: 14
size: many
V: TRBV3-1
J: TRBJ1-6
DNA: TGTGCCAGCAGCCAAACCCCCATTGGCTCACCCCTCCACTTT
CDR3: CASSQTPIGSPLHF

D: TRBD1
length: 15
size: .
V: TRBV27
J: TRBJ1-5
DNA: TGTGCCAGCAGTTTCCGGGACAGGGGGGATCAGCCCCAGCATTTT
CDR3: CASSFRDRGDQPQHF

D: .
length: 13
size: many
V: TRBV10-3
J: TRBJ2-2
DNA: TGTGCCATCAGTCTGCAAGACACCGGGGAGCTGTTTTTT
CDR3: CAISLQDTGELFF

D: TRBD2
length: 16
size: few
V: TRBV7-3
J: TRBJ2-1
DNA: TGTGCCAGCAGCTTAAGGCTAGCGGGGGTGGTCAATGAGCAGTTCTTC
CDR3: CASSLRLAGVVNEQFF

D: .
length: 12
size: few
V: TRBV2
J: TRBJ2-5
DNA: TGTGCCAGCAGACGGGCCCTAGAGACCCAGTACTTC
CDR3: CASRRALETQYF

D: .
length: 14
size: few
V: TRBV7-2
J: TRBJ1-2
DNA: TGTGCCAGCAGCTACGGGACGCCGAACTATGGCTACACCTTC
CDR3: CASSYGTPNYGYTF

D: .
length: 16
size: .
V: TRBV2
J: TRBJ2-1
DNA: TGTGCCAGCAGATCCCCGTATAAGACAGCCTACAATGAGCAGTTCTTC
CDR3: CASRSPYKTAYNEQFF

D: .
length: 14
size: few
V: TRBV12-3/TRBV12-4
J: TRBJ2-5
DNA: TGTGCCAGCAGCCGAGGGACTGTGGGAGAGACCCAGTACTTC
CDR3: CASSRGTVGETQYF

D: .
length: 11
size: few
V: TRBV14
J: TRBJ2-1
DNA: TGTGCCAGCAGCCACTTGAATGAGCAGTTCTTC
CDR3: CASSHLNEQFF

D: .
length: 12
size: .
V: TRBV20-1
J: TRBJ2-7
DNA: TGCAGTGCTACAGGGGATTACTACGAGCAGTACTTC
CDR3: CSATGDYYEQYF

D: TRBD1
length: 16
size: .
V: TRBV11-3
J: TRBJ2-1
DNA: TGTGCCAGCACCGTCCGGGGACAGGGGTTCTACAATGAGCAGTTCTTC
CDR3: CASTVRGQGFYNEQFF

D: TRBD2
length: 15
size: many
V: TRBV28
J: TRBJ2-1
DNA: TGTGCCAGCAGTTTTTTCCTGCGGGAGGCACATGAGCAGTTCTTC
CDR3: CASSFFLREAHEQFF

D: TRBD2
length: 15
size: few
V: TRBV24-1
J: TRBJ2-3
DNA: TGTGCCACCAGTCTTCCTAGCGGAAATACAGATACGCAGTATTTT
CDR3: CATSLPSGNTDTQYF

D: TRBD1
length: 15
size: few
V: TRBV5-1
J: TRBJ2-3
DNA: TGCGCCAGCAGCTACCGGGACAGGGGCACAGATACGCAGTATTTT
CDR3: CASSYRDRGTDTQYF

D: .
length: 13
size: .
V: TRBV20-1
J: TRBJ2-2
DNA: TGCAGTCCACGGTCCAGCTCCACCGGGGAGCTGTTTTTT
CDR3: CSPRSSSTGELFF

D: .
length: 18
size: medium-sized
V: TRBV18
J: TRBJ2-1
DNA: TGTGCCAGCTCCGGTTCCGGGGGAAGGCCCCCTCGGGGCAATGAGCAGTTCTTC
CDR3: CASSGSGGRPPRGNEQFF

D: .
length: 15
size: .
V: TRBV4-3
J: TRBJ2-1
DNA: TGCGCCAGCAGCCAAGAGTCGGGCCGACCCAATGAGCAGTTCTTC
CDR3: CASSQESGRPNEQFF

D: TRBD2
length: 15
size: once
V: TRBV18
J: TRBJ2-1
DNA: TGTGCCAGCTCACCGGCCCTAGCGGGAGGTCATGAGCAGTTCTTC
CDR3: CASSPALAGGHEQFF

D: .
length: 13
size: many
V: TRBV4-3
J: TRBJ1-2
DNA: TGCGCCAGCAGCCAAGAAGGGGACTATGGCTACACCTTC
CDR3: CASSQEGDYGYTF

D: .
length: 13
size: many
V: TRBV12-3/TRBV12-4
J: TRBJ1-1
DNA: TGTGCCAGCATCCCATCTCAGGGAGCTGAAGCTTTCTTT
CDR3: CASIPSQGAEAFF

D: .
length: 13
size: few
V: TRBV15
J: TRBJ1-3
DNA: TGTGCCAGCCGGATGTTCTCTGGAAACACCATATATTTT
CDR3: CASRMFSGNTIYF

D: TRBD1
length: 15
size: many
V: TRBV6-1
J: TRBJ2-1
DNA: TGTGCCAGCAGTACGGACAGGAGCTCCTACAATGAGCAGTTCTTC
CDR3: CASSTDRSSYNEQFF

D: .
length: 16
size: many
V: TRBV5-1
J: TRBJ2-3
DNA: TGCGCCAGCAGCTCCGCCCGCCTTTCTAGCACAGATACGCAGTATTTT
CDR3: CASSSARLSSTDTQYF

D: .
length: 12
size: .
V: TRBV12-3/TRBV12-4
J: TRBJ2-4
DNA: TGTGCCAGCGCTCTAACCCGTGAAATTCAGTACTTC
CDR3: CASALTREIQYF

D: TRBD1
length: 14
size: .
V: TRBV18
J: TRBJ1-1
DNA: TGTGCCAGCTCACCTCCCGGGACAGCTGAAGTTGTTTTCTTT
CDR3: CASSPPGTAEVVFF

D: .
length: 13
size: few
V: TRBV20-1
J: TRBJ2-7
DNA: TGCAGTGCCTCGGACGGGAATGACTACGAGCAGTACTTC
CDR3: CSASDGNDYEQYF

D: TRBD1
length: 21
size: few
V: TRBV27
J: TRBJ1-6
DNA: TGTGCCAGCAGTTTAAGGGGGCCGGGACAGCCTATTTACCTTCAATTTTCACCCCTCCACTTT
CDR3: CASSLRGPGQPIYLQFSPLHF

D: TRBD2
length: 15
size: .
V: TRBV12-3/TRBV12-4
J: TRBJ2-7
DNA: TGTGCCAGCAGTTTCATGGAGATTAGCGGGGACGAGCAGTACTTC
CDR3: CASSFMEISGDEQYF

D: TRBD2
length: 14
size: many
V: TRBV28
J: TRBJ2-2
DNA: TGTGCCAGCATCCTGAGCGGGAGTCCCGGGGAGCTGTTTTTT
CDR3: CASILSGSPGELFF

D: TRBD2
length: 17
size: few
V: TRBV6-2/TRBV6-3
J: TRBJ2-4
DNA: TGTGCCAGCAGTTACCAAACGACTAGCGGGAGACGGAACATTCAGTACTTC
CDR3: CASSYQTTSGRRNIQYF

D: .
length: 14
size: few
V: TRBV3-1
J: TRBJ1-6
DNA: TGTGCCACCGGGACCTCAGGGAGAGAGTCACCCCTCCACTTT
CDR3: CATGTSGRESPLHF

D: .
length: 14
size: few
V: TRBV29-1
J: TRBJ2-1
DNA: TGCAGCGTATCAGCAGCCAGGGTCTACAATGAGCAGTTCTTC
CDR3: CSVSAARVYNEQFF

D: .
length: 19
size: .
V: TRBV24-1
J: TRBJ1-5
DNA: TGTGCCACCAGTGATTTGCCCTCCTCCACCGACTATAGCAATCAGCCCCAGCATTTT
CDR3: CATSDLPSSTDYSNQPQHF

D: TRBD2
length: 16
size: .
V: TRBV10-3
J: TRBJ2-2
DNA: TGTGCCATCAGTGTGGCTAGCGGAACGAACACCGGGGAGCTGTTTTTT
CDR3: CAISVASGTNTGELFF

D: .
length: 16
size: few
V: TRBV7-2
J: TRBJ2-7
DNA: TGTGCCAGCAGCTTGGCTGGCGGTACTACGTCCTACGAGCAGTACTTC
CDR3: CASSLAGGTTSYEQYF

D: .
length: 14
size: many
V: TRBV7-9
J: TRBJ2-7
DNA: TGTGCCAGCAGCCCCAGCGGGGACATCTACGAGCAGTACTTC
CDR3: CASSPSGDIYEQYF

D: .
length: 12
size: many
V: TRBV12-3/TRBV12-4
J: TRBJ2-5
DNA: TGTGCCAGCAGCCTCACGGTGGAGACCCAGTACTTC
CDR3: CASSLTVETQYF

D: TRBD1
length: 15
size: few
V: TRBV9
J: TRBJ1-1
DNA: TGTGCCAGCAGCGCCGTGACAGGGGGTCTGCCTGAAGCTTTCTTT
CDR3: CASSAVTGGLPEAFF

D: TRBD2
length: 17
size: few
V: TRBV5-6
J: TRBJ2-1
DNA: TGTGCCAGCAGCCGGATTCTAGCGGGAGGGCGCTACAATGAGCAGTTCTTC
CDR3: CASSRILAGGRYNEQFF

D: TRBD2
length: 17
size: .
V: TRBV5-1
J: TRBJ2-1
DNA: TGCGCCAGCAGATCAACACTAGCGGGAGGGCCCTACAATGAGCAGTTCTTC
CDR3: CASRSTLAGGPYNEQFF